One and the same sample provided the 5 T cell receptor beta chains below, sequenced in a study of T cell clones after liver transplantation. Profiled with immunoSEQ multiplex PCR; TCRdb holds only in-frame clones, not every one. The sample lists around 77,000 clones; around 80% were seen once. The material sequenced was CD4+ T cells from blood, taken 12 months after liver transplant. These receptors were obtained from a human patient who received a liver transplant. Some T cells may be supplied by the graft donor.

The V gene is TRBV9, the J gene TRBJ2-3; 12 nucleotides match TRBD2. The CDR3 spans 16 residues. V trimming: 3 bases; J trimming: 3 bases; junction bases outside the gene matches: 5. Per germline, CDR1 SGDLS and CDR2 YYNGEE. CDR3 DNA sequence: TGTGCCAGCAGCGGAAGGACTAGCGGGACGACAGATACGCAGTATTTT. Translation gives CASSGRTSGTTDTQYF.

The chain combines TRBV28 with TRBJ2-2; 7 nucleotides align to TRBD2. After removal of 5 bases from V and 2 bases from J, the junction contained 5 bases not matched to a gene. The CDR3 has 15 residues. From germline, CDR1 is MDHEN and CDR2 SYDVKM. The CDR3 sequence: CASSGGEGNTGELFF. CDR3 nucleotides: TGTGCCAGCAGTGGAGGGGAGGGTAACACCGGGGAGCTGTTTTTT.

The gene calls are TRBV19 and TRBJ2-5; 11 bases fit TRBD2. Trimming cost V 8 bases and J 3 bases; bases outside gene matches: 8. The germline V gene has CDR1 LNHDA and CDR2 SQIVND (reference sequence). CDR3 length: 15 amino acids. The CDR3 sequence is CASSGLAGYEETQYF. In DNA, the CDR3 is TGTGCCAGTTCCGGACTAGCGGGTTATGAAGAGACCCAGTACTTC.

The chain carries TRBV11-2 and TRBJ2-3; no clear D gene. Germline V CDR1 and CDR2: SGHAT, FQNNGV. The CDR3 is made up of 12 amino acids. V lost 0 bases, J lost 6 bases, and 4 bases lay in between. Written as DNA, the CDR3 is TGTGCCAGCAGCTTAGATCTGGATACGCAGTATTTT. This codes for CASSLDLDTQYF.

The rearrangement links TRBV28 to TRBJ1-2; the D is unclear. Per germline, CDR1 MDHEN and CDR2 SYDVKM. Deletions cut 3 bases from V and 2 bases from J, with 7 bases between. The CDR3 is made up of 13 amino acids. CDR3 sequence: CASSFAQNYGYTF. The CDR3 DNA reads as TGTGCCAGCAGTTTCGCGCAGAACTATGGCTACACCTTC.